The T cell receptor beta chain described here comes from a study of OX40 agonist ivuxolimab in advanced cancers. About the research overall: Earlier treatment with anti-PD-1, anti-PD-L1 or anti-CTLA-4 was permitted, and around 43% had received some.

The CDR3 contains 16 residues. V dropped 7 bases and J dropped 0 bases, with 16 bases sitting between them. Germline V CDR1 and CDR2: GTSNPN, SVGIG (reference sequence). Sequenced by immunoSEQ multiplex PCR; TCRdb stores in-frame clones only, minus some. Among 85,000 to 95,000 clones listed, about 91% were seen once. The starting material was CD4+ or CD8+ T cells sorted from blood, obtained in a trial of the OX40 agonist ivuxolimab. This clonotype originated in an adult with an advanced solid tumor such as melanoma, head and neck, liver or kidney cancer. The chain combines TRBV30 with TRBJ1-6; D gene ambiguous. This chain's CDR3 is CASNGARSSYNSPLHF. The CDR3 region has the DNA TGTGCCTCAAATGGTGCCAGGAGCTCCTATAATTCACCCCTCCACTTT.